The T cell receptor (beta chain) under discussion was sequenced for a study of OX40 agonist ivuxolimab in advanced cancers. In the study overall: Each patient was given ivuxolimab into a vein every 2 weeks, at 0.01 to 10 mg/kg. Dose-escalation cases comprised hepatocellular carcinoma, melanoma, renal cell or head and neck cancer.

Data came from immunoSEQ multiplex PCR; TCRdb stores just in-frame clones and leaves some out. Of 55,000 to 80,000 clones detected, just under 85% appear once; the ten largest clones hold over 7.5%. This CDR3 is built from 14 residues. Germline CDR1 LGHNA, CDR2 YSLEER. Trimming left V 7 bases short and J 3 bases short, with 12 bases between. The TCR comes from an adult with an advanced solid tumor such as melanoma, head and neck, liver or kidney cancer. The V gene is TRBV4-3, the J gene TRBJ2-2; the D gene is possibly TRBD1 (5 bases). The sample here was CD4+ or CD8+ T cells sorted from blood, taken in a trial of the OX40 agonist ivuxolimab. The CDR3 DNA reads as TGCGCCAGCAAGAGAGGCAGGGACACCGGGGAGCTGTTTTTT. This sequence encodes CASKRGRDTGELFF.